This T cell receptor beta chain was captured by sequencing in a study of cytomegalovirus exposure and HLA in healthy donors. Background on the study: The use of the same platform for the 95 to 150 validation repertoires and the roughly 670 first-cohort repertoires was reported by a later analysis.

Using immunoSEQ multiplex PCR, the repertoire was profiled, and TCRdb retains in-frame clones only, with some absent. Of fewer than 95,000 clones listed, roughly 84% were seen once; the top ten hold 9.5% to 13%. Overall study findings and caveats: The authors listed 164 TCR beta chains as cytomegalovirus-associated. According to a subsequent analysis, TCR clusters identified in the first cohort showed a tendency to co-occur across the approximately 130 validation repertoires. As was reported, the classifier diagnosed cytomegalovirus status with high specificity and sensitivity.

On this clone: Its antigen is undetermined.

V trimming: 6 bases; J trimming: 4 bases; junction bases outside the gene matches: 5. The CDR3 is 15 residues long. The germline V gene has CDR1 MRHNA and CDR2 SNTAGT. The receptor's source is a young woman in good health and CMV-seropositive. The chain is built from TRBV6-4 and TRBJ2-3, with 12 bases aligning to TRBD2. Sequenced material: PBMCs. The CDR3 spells CASSGSSGGADTQYF. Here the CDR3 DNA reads TGTGCCAGCAGCGGGTCTAGCGGGGGGGCAGATACGCAGTATTTT.